This T cell receptor beta chain derives from a study of OX40 agonist ivuxolimab in advanced cancers. Study summary: Patients enrolled in dose escalation were diagnosed with hepatocellular carcinoma, melanoma, renal cell or head and neck cancer.

In germline, CDR1 is MNHNS, CDR2 SASEGT. The CDR3 has 15 amino acids. J lost 7 bases, V lost 4 bases, and 10 bases had no gene match. Produced via immunoSEQ multiplex PCR; TCRdb's table is partial and in-frame only. The table shows some 41,000 clones, with more than 75% occurring only once. The V call is TRBV6-1, the J call TRBJ2-1, with 7 bases lining up with TRBD1. Specimen: CD4+ or CD8+ T cells sorted from blood, collected in a trial of the OX40 agonist ivuxolimab. The clonotype comes from an adult with an advanced solid tumor such as melanoma, head and neck, liver or kidney cancer. DNA for the CDR3: TGTGCCAGCAGTGCCGGACAGGCTAGTAAAAATGAGCAGTTCTTC. It is translated as CASSAGQASKNEQFF.